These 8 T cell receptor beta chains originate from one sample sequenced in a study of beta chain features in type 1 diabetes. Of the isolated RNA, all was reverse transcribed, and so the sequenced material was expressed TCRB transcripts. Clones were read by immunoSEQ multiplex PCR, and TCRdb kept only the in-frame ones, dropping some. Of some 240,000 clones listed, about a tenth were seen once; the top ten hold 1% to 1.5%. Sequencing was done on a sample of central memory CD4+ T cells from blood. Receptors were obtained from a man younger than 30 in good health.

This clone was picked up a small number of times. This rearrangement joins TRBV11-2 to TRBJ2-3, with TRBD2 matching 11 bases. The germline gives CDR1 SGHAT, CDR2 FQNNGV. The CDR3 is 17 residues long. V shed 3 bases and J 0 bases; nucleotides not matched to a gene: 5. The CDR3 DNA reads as TGTGCCAGCAGCTTGGGGACTAGCGGTCCTAGCACAGATACGCAGTATTTT. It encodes CASSLGTSGPSTDTQYF.

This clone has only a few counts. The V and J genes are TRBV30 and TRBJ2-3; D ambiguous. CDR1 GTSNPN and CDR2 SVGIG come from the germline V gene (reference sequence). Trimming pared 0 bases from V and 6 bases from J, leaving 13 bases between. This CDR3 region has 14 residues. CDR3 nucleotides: TGTGCCTGGAGTGTCGATGAAGTGTGGGATACGCAGTATTTT. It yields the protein CAWSVDEVWDTQYF.

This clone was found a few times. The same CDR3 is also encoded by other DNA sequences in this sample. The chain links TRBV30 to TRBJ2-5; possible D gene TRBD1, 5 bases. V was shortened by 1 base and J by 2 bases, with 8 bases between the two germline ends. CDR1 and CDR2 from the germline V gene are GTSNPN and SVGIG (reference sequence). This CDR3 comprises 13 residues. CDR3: CAWSGGLQETQYF. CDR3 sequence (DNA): TGTGCCTGGAGTGGGGGCTTACAAGAGACCCAGTACTTC.

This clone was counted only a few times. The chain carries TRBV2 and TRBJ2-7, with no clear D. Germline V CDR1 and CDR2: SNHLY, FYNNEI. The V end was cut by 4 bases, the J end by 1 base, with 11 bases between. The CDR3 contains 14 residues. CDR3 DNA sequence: TGTGCCAGCAGTGCCGAAGTAATTTCCTACGAGCAGTACTTC. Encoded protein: CASSAEVISYEQYF.

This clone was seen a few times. CDR3 coding DNA: TGTGCCAGCAGCCCACTATGGGGACACAATGAGCAGTTCTTC. It codes for CASSPLWGHNEQFF. V gene TRBV7-2 combines with J gene TRBJ2-1; D tentatively reads TRBD1 or TRBD2 (5 bases each). The V gene's germline CDR1 is SGHTA and CDR2 FQGNSA. Trimming removed 5 bases from V and 5 bases from J, with 13 bases in between. The CDR3 runs 14 residues.

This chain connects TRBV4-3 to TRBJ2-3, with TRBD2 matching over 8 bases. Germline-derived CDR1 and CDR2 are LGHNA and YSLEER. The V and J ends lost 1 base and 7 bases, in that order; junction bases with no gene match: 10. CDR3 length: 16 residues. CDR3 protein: CASSQGAGGLTNTQYF. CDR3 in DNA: TGCGCCAGCAGCCAAGGGGCGGGAGGCCTCACGAATACGCAGTATTTT.

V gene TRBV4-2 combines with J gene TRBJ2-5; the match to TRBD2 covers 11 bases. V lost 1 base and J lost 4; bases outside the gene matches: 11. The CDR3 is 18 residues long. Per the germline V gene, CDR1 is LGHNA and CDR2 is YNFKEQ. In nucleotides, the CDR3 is TGTGCCAGCAGCCAAGTAACTAGCGGGGGCCCACGGTCAGAGACCCAGTACTTC. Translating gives CASSQVTSGGPRSETQYF.

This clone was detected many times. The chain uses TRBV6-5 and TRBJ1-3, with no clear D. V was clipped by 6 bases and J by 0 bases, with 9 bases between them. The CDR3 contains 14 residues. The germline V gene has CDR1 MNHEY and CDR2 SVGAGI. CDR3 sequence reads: CASSLRSSGNTIYF. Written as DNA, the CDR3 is TGTGCCAGCAGCCTCAGGTCCTCTGGAAACACCATATATTTT.